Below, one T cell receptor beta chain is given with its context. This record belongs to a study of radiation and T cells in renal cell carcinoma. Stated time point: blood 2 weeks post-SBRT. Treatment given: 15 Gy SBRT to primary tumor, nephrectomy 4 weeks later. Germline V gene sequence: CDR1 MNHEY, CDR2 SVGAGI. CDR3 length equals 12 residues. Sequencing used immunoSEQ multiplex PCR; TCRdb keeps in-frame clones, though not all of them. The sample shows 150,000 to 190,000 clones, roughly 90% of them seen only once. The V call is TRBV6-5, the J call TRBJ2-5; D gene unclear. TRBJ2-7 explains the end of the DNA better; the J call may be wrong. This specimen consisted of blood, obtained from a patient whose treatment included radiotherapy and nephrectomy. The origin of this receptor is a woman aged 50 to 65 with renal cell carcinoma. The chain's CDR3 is CASSARSAEQYF. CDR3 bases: TGTGCCAGCAGTGCCAGATCCGCCGAGCAGTACTTC.